The entry below gives a single TCR beta chain sequence along with its context. Its antigen is still unknown. These data belong to a study of T-cell memory formation after mild COVID-19. Across the study: TCR clusters showed largely donor specificity.

cDNA libraries for TCR alpha and TCR beta, carrying sample barcodes and UMIs, came from 5'RACE with constant-segment primers. TCRdb itself ran the 5' RACE reads through MiXCR, one entry per CDR3 protein. In the table there are roughly 200,000 distinct CDR3 sequences, over 20% of which are singletons. V lost 10 bases to trimming and J lost 5 bases, with 18 bases between them. CDR1 and CDR2 (germline): SEHNR, FQNEAQ (reference sequence). The CDR3 extends over 13 amino acids. Study findings and constraints: Clones that contracted from day 15 to 85 were balanced CD4/CD8, while later expanders leaned CD4+.

This chain joins TRBV7-9 and TRBJ2-7; D unresolved. Sequencing was carried out using PBMCs or a T cell subset sorted from them (not recorded which). This receptor was obtained from an adult woman who had mild COVID-19 (a few samples of this study predate the infection). Cell type and time point are not known. CDR3 DNA: TGTGCCATCCCCCACGGTGGCGGAGACGAGCAGTACTTC. It translates to CAIPHGGGDEQYF.